This is a list of T cell receptor beta chains from one sample in a study of blood T cell repertoires in COVID-19. Repertoires were generated with immunoSEQ multiplex PCR, while TCRdb's copy carries only in-frame clones and drops some. The repertoire consists of roughly 150,000 clones, with more than 80% occurring once and the leading ten covering less than 2%. Material for sequencing was peripheral blood. All receptors come from a woman aged 55-70 years with COVID-19, enrolled during active disease. Both conserved end residues are part of each CDR3. Clone size is given for some rows only: seen once, a few or many times, or a class if the clone is expanded.

V: TRBV5-1
J: TRBJ2-3
size: NA
length: 18
CDR3: CASSLGTLAGGGTDTQYF

V: TRBV7-9
J: TRBJ1-4
size: NA
length: 16
CDR3: CASSLDSSTFGEKLFF

V: TRBV19
J: TRBJ1-1
size: NA
length: 11
CDR3: CASSASTGAFF

V: TRBV6-1
J: TRBJ1-3
size: NA
length: 15
CDR3: CASSDTGLSGNTIYF

V: TRBV11-2
J: TRBJ1-5
size: NA
length: 14
CDR3: CASSLRGSNQPQHF

V: TRBV11-3
J: TRBJ2-7
size: NA
length: 15
CDR3: CASSPRQGLPYEQYF

V: TRBV7-2
J: TRBJ2-1
size: NA
length: 15
CDR3: CASSLSGVGYNEQFF

V: TRBV2
J: TRBJ2-3
size: NA
length: 12
CDR3: CASSGEWDTQYF

V: TRBV6-2/TRBV6-3
J: TRBJ1-3
size: once
length: 15
CDR3: CASSPRGHPGNTIYF

V: TRBV18
J: TRBJ2-1
size: NA
length: 17
CDR3: CASSRNPLRAGEGEQFF

V: TRBV11-2
J: TRBJ1-2
size: NA
length: 15
CDR3: CASSPFVGTGYGYTF

V: TRBV7-9
J: TRBJ2-7
size: once
length: 16
CDR3: CASSFGSSGGTYEQYF

V: TRBV10-3
J: TRBJ1-1
size: NA
length: 13
CDR3: CAISNRGYTEAFF

V: TRBV12-3/TRBV12-4
J: TRBJ1-1
size: NA
length: 13
CDR3: CASSFSRNTEAFF

V: TRBV7-2
J: TRBJ2-1
size: NA
length: 14
CDR3: CASSLGGLSDEQFF

V: TRBV6-6
J: TRBJ2-7
size: NA
length: 16
CDR3: CASSYAGWGQSYEQYF

V: TRBV5-1
J: TRBJ2-1
size: few
length: 15
CDR3: CASSSRTGFYNEQFF

V: TRBV18
J: TRBJ2-3
size: NA
length: 15
CDR3: CASSPRGGGVDTQYF

V: TRBV27
J: TRBJ2-7
size: NA
length: 12
CDR3: CASSFTTGAKYF

V: TRBV30
J: TRBJ1-3
size: NA
length: 15
CDR3: CAWSQTVDSGNTIYF

V: TRBV7-2
J: TRBJ2-2
size: NA
length: 14
CDR3: CASSSGQGAGELFF

V: TRBV2
J: TRBJ2-1
size: NA
length: 15
CDR3: CASSELAGGYNEQFF

V: TRBV5-4
J: TRBJ2-1
size: NA
length: 15
CDR3: CASSSPRGGKNEQFF

V: TRBV5-6
J: TRBJ2-3
size: NA
length: 15
CDR3: CASSLGLAGSDTQYF

V: TRBV7-9
J: TRBJ2-3
size: NA
length: 16
CDR3: CASSSPTGGKADTQYF

V: TRBV7-9
J: TRBJ1-2
size: NA
length: 17
CDR3: CASSPEPGGTDRKGYTF

V: TRBV9
J: TRBJ2-7
size: NA
length: 15
CDR3: CASSVESGVVYEQYF

V: TRBV9
J: TRBJ2-3
size: NA
length: 13
CDR3: CASSPLAKDTQYF

V: TRBV3-1/TRBV3-2
J: TRBJ2-4
size: NA
length: 16
CDR3: CASSQGLARDWYIQYF

V: TRBV11-2
J: TRBJ2-2
size: NA
length: 14
CDR3: CASRRGALTGELFF

V: TRBV3-1/TRBV3-2
J: TRBJ1-1
size: NA
length: 13
CDR3: CASSQGRNTEAFF